A single sample is the source of the 14 T cell receptor beta chains below, sequenced in a study of a mutant IDH1 vaccine in newly diagnosed glioma. These receptors are not linked to any known antigen. Sequencing used immunoSEQ multiplex PCR; TCRdb keeps in-frame clones, though not all of them. Of some 80,000 clones listed, more than 80% were seen once; the top ten hold 0.75% to 0.95%. Time point given: week 23, last vaccination. What each vaccine dose contained was 300 ug of mutant IDH1 20-mer peptide, accompanied by topical imiquimod. The material sequenced was PBMCs, taken from a glioma patient whose treatment included an IDH1 peptide vaccine. Source of these receptors: a woman aged 50 to 65 with glioma.

The gene calls are TRBV18 and TRBJ1-1; weak D call: TRBD1 (5 bases). The V end lost 4 bases, the J end lost 6 bases, and 18 bases lay between the germline ends. The CDR3 covers 15 residues. CDR1 KGHSH and CDR2 LQKENI come from the germline V gene. This CDR3 is CASSQRGPAGAEAFF. CDR3 nucleotide sequence: TGTGCCAGCTCACAAAGGGGACCGGCCGGCGCTGAAGCTTTCTTT.

J is TRBJ1-3 and V is TRBV2; 7 bases fit TRBD1. The CDR3 has 18 residues. CDR1 and CDR2 (germline): SNHLY, FYNNEI. With 8 bases clipped from V and 2 bases from J, the junction kept 18 bases outside the gene matches. CDR3 DNA sequence: TGTGCCAGCGTAAGGGGGGGACAGTCAAGCCGAACTGGAAACACCATATATTTT. This gives the protein CASVRGGQSSRTGNTIYF.

V gene TRBV19 combines with J gene TRBJ2-7; possible D gene TRBD1, 6 bases. Germline CDR1 LNHDA, CDR2 SQIVND (reference sequence). V was trimmed by 2 bases and J by 6 bases, leaving 11 bases between them. This CDR3 is built from 13 residues. The CDR3 nucleotides read TGTGCCAGTAGTATAACAGGGTCCCTCGAGCAGTACTTC. Residues: CASSITGSLEQYF.

This sequence joins TRBV19 and TRBJ2-5; D is perhaps TRBD2 (5 bases). Per germline, CDR1 LNHDA and CDR2 SQIVND (reference sequence). CDR3 length: 14 residues. V lost 2 bases and J 4 bases, leaving 11 bases between the germline ends. The CDR3 sequence: CASSISLVSETQYF. The CDR3 bases are TGTGCCAGTAGTATATCACTAGTCTCAGAGACCCAGTACTTC. Together with reference TRBV19 and TRBJ2-5, the CDR3 gives the full variable domain: DGGITQSPKYLFRKEGQNVTLSCEQNLNHDAMYWYRQDPGQGLRLIYYSQIVNDFQKGDIAEGYSVSREKKESFPLTVTSAQKNPTAFYLCASSISLVSETQYFGPGTRLLVL.

This chain joins TRBV5-6 and TRBJ2-1, with D perhaps TRBD2 (5 bases). This CDR3 spans 13 amino acids. Looked up from germline, CDR1 is SGHDT and CDR2 is YYEEEE. Trimming took 5 bases from V and 10 from J, leaving 16 bases between them. CDR3 residues: CASSDEWRREQFF. The CDR3 region has the DNA TGTGCCAGCAGTGACGAATGGAGGAGGGAGCAGTTCTTC.

This clone was observed once. The V and J genes are TRBV9 and TRBJ2-1; 9 bases are a match to TRBD2. J gave up 3 bases and V 4 bases, and 11 bases lay outside the gene matches. The CDR3 runs to 17 residues. Germline V gene sequence: CDR1 SGDLS, CDR2 YYNGEE. Written as DNA, the CDR3 is TGTGCCAGCAGCCCGGCCGAGACTAGCGGATTCTACAATGAGCAGTTCTTC. Translating it yields CASSPAETSGFYNEQFF. Based on the CDR3 plus reference TRBV9 and TRBJ2-1, the full variable domain is DSGVTQTPKHLITATGQRVTLRCSPRSGDLSVYWYQQSLDQGLQFLIQYYNGEERAKGNILERFSAQQFPDLHSELNLSSLELGDSALYFCASSPAETSGFYNEQFFGPGTRLTVL.

The chain links TRBV2 to TRBJ2-7; D gene uncertain. The CDR3 loop spans 12 amino acids. V was clipped by 7 bases and J by 0 bases, with 7 bases between them. Germline V CDR1 and CDR2: SNHLY, FYNNEI. CDR3 region: CASTPDSYEQYF. Here the CDR3 DNA reads TGTGCCAGCACACCGGACTCCTACGAGCAGTACTTC.

The genes are TRBV7-9 and TRBJ2-7; D unresolved. The CDR3 runs 11 residues. V lost 6 bases, J lost 3 bases, and 6 bases lay in between. Germline V lookup: CDR1 SEHNR, CDR2 FQNEAQ (reference sequence). The CDR3 DNA is TGTGCCAGCAGTTCCTTCTACGAGCAGTACTTC. Its protein product is CASSSFYEQYF.

This chain uses TRBV2 with TRBJ2-3; 11 nucleotides line up with TRBD2. The V gene end was trimmed by 7 bases and the J gene end by 2 bases; junction bases not matched to a gene: 5. CDR3 size: 15 residues. CDR1 and CDR2 (germline): SNHLY, FYNNEI. The CDR3, as DNA: TGTGCCAGCACTAGACTAGCGGGGATCACAGATACGCAGTATTTT. Translated: CASTRLAGITDTQYF.

The rearrangement joins TRBV7-8 to TRBJ2-7; D is unclear. The V gene's germline CDR1 is SGHVS and CDR2 FQNEAQ. The CDR3 has 14 residues. Trimming removed 2 bases at V and 3 bases at J, with 11 bases between. CDR3 bases: TGTGCCAGCAGCTTATCGAGAACTGTCTACGAGCAGTACTTC. It codes for CASSLSRTVYEQYF.

V usage is TRBV27 and J usage is TRBJ2-1; D might be TRBD1 (6 bases). Germline V CDR1 and CDR2: MNHEY, SMNVEV (reference sequence). The V and J ends lost 2 bases and 6 bases respectively, with 20 bases between them. The CDR3 sequence is 17 residues long. The CDR3 here is CASSLIRPPQGTNEQFF. In nucleotides, the CDR3 is TGTGCCAGCAGTTTAATCCGCCCCCCGCAGGGGACCAATGAGCAGTTCTTC.

The CDR3 here is CASSDGQGSGTEAFF. The CDR3, as DNA: TGCGCCAGCAGCGACGGACAGGGTTCAGGCACTGAAGCTTTCTTT. The V call is TRBV5-1, the J call TRBJ1-1; 8 bases map to TRBD1. This CDR3 has 15 residues. Trimming removed 4 bases from V and 4 bases from J; junction bases left unmatched: 9. CDR1 is SGHRS and CDR2 is YFSETQ in the germline V gene. Full variable domain (missing parts from reference TRBV5-1 and TRBJ1-1): KAGVTQTPRYLIKTRGQQVTLSCSPISGHRSVSWYQQTPGQGLQFLFEYFSETQRNKGNFPGRFSGRQFSNSRSEMNVSTLELGDSALYLCASSDGQGSGTEAFFGQGTRLTVV.

This clone showed up just a few times. The chain joins TRBV30 to TRBJ2-2; D remains unclear. Per the germline V gene, CDR1 is GTSNPN and CDR2 is SVGIG (reference sequence). The length of the CDR3 is 14 residues. Trimming stripped 0 bases from V and 1 base from J, with 6 bases between. In nucleotides, the CDR3 is TGTGCCTGGAGTGTACCCTGGAACACCGGGGAGCTGTTTTTT. It yields the protein CAWSVPWNTGELFF. The full variable domain, completed using reference TRBV30 and TRBJ2-2, is SQTIHQWPATLVQPVGSPLSLECTVEGTSNPNLYWYRQAAGRGLQLLFYSVGIGQISSEVPQNLSASRPQDRQFILSSKKLLLSDSGFYLCAWSVPWNTGELFFGEGSRLTVL.

This clone was counted only a few times. The chain links TRBV5-5 to TRBJ2-5; 9 bases are shared with TRBD1. Germline V gene sequence: CDR1 SGHKS, CDR2 YYEKEE (reference sequence). V shed 3 bases, J shed 4 bases, and the junction held 7 bases outside the gene matches. This CDR3 region has 15 residues. Written as DNA, the CDR3 is TGTGCCAGCAGCTCTTACTCGGACAGGGGAGAGACCCAGTACTTC. Its protein is CASSSYSDRGETQYF.